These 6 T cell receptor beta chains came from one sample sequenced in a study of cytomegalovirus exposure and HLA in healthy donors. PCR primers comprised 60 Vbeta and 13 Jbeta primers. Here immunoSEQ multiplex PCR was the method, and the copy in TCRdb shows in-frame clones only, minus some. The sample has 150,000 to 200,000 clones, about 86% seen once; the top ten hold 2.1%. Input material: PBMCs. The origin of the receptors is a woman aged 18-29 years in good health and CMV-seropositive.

CDR3 sequence: CANMTAYEQYV. CDR3 sequence (DNA): TGCGCCAACATGACAGCTTACGAGCAGTACGTC. V usage is TRBV10-1 and J usage is TRBJ2-7; tentatively, D is TRBD1 (5 bases). Germline V gene data show CDR1 as WNHNN and CDR2 as SYGVQD (reference sequence). CDR3 length: 11 residues. Trimming removed 10 bases at V and 4 bases at J, with 11 bases between.

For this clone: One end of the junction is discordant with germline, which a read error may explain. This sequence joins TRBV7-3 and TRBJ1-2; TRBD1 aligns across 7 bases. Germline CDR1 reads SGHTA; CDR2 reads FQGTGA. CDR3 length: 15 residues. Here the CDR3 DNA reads TGTGCCAGCAGTTTAACAGGGGCACCGGGGGATGGCTACACCTTC. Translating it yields CASSLTGAPGDGYTF.

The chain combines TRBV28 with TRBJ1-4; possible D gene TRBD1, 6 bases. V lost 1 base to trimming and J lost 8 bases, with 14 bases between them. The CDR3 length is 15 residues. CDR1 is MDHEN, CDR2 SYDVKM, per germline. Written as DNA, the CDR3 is TGTGCCAGCAGTTTATCTCAGGGGCGCTGGGAAAAACTGTTTTTT. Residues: CASSLSQGRWEKLFF.

The CDR3 is CASSDPGGSNEKLFF. CDR3 nucleotide sequence: TGCGCCAGCAGTGACCCAGGGGGCTCTAATGAAAAACTGTTTTTT. The rearrangement links TRBV10-2 to TRBJ1-4; TRBD1 matches 8 bases. This CDR3 has 15 amino acids. The germline V gene has CDR1 WSHSY and CDR2 SAAADI. V shed 3 bases and J 3 bases; nucleotides not matched to a gene: 3.

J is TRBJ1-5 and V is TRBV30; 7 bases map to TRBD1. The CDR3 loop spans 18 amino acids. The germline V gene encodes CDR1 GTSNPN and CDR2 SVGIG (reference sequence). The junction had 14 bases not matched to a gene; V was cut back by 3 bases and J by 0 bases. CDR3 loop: CAWSLLNRDSYSNQPQHF. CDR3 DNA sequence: TGTGCCTGGAGCCTTCTAAACCGGGACAGTTATAGCAATCAGCCCCAGCATTTT.

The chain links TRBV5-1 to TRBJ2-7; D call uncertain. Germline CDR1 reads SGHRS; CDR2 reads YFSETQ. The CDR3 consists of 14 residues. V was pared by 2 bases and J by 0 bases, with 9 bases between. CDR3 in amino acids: CASSFDDNSYEQYF. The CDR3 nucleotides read TGCGCCAGCAGCTTTGACGACAACTCCTACGAGCAGTACTTC.